These 10 T cell receptor beta chains share one sample of origin, sequenced in a study of T cell repertoires in cytomegalovirus infection. Their target antigens are unknown. TCRdb reanalysed the reads using MiXCR and keeps one entry per CDR3 protein. The repertoire holds 700,000 to 950,000 distinct CDR3 sequences, with roughly 33% as singletons. The sample was cultured CD8+ T cells from PBMCs, taken from culture after CMV antigen stimulation. The receptors stem from a human donor in good health (CMV status not recorded). Some clones in this sample may be carry-over from other donors' samples.

This clonotype was counted between two and nine times. V is TRBV7-9 and J is TRBJ2-1; 8 nucleotides align to TRBD2. This CDR3 spans 16 amino acids. CDR1 and CDR2 (germline): SEHNR, FQNEAQ (reference sequence). V was clipped by 6 bases and J by 3 bases; unmatched bases: 10. In DNA, the CDR3 is TGTGCCAGCAGACCCGGGACTAGAGAGTACTACAATGAGCAGTTCTTC. This sequence encodes CASRPGTREYYNEQFF.

As regards this clonotype: With a much larger clone just one base away, this may be a read error. V is TRBV7-4 and J is TRBJ1-1, with TRBD1 identical over 7 bases. V shed 2 bases and J 4 bases; nucleotides not matched to a gene: 10. Germline CDR1 reads SGHVT; CDR2 reads SQSDAQ. The CDR3 spans 16 residues. The CDR3 nucleotides are TGTGCCAGCAGCTTAACATCCGGACAGGCGGCCACTGAAGCTTTCTTT. Protein product: CASSLTSGQAATEAFF.

This clonotype has more than one count but fewer than ten. The chain is built from TRBV7-6 and TRBJ2-2; no firm D call. Germline assignment: CDR1 SGHVS and CDR2 FNYEAQ. The CDR3 extends over 13 amino acids. V was cut by 2 bases and J by 7 bases, with 8 bases left in between. DNA of the CDR3: TGTGCCAGCAGCTTAAGTGAAATCGGGGAGCTGTTTTTT. This sequence encodes CASSLSEIGELFF.

A single count supports this clonotype. The V gene is TRBV4-2, the J gene TRBJ1-5; tentatively, D is TRBD1 (5 bases). The CDR3 contains 14 residues. CDR1 and CDR2 (germline): LGHNA, YNFKEQ. The germline V and J ends were trimmed by 2 bases and 8 bases, with 13 bases remaining between them. The CDR3 bases are TGTGCCAGCAGCCAATGGGACGGGCAGAAGCCCCAGCATTTT. This translates into CASSQWDGQKPQHF.

This clonotype was recorded many times. One end of the junction is discordant with germline, which a read error may explain. This chain uses TRBV7-7 with TRBJ2-1, with 7 bases matching TRBD2. Germline CDR1 reads SSHAT; CDR2 reads FNYEAQ (reference sequence). The CDR3 length is 16 residues. The CDR3 DNA is TGTGCTAGCAGCCCAGTCCCTAGCGGCTCCTACAATGAGCAGTTCTTC. It encodes CASSPVPSGSYNEQFF.

This clonotype was seen only a few times. The chain has TRBV25-1 and TRBJ2-1, with TRBD2 as a possible D gene (5 bases). The germline V gene encodes CDR1 MGHDK and CDR2 SYGVNS. The CDR3 sequence is 12 residues long. The V and J ends lost 7 bases and 6 bases respectively, with 10 bases between them. The CDR3 here is CASNRGSNEQFF. CDR3 sequence (DNA): TGTGCCAGCAATCGAGGGAGCAATGAGCAGTTCTTC.

In its sample, this clonotype was seen a few times. The V and J genes are TRBV27 and TRBJ1-2; D ambiguous. Trimming removed 1 base from V and 3 bases from J, with 9 bases in between. CDR1 MNHEY and CDR2 SMNVEV come from the germline V gene (reference sequence). The CDR3 is 14 amino acids. The CDR3 loop is CASSLWVGDYGYTF. In nucleotides, the CDR3 is TGTGCCAGCAGTTTATGGGTGGGAGACTATGGCTACACCTTC.

The chain carries TRBV27 and TRBJ1-2, with TRBD1 matching over 10 bases. Trimming at V came to 3 bases and at J to 8 bases, leaving 6 bases not matched to a gene. Germline CDR1 reads MNHEY; CDR2 reads SMNVEV (reference sequence). The CDR3 totals 14 residues. CDR3 DNA: TGTGCCAGCAGTTTTACGGGACAGGGGATCGGCTACACCTTC. Its protein is CASSFTGQGIGYTF.

Worth noting for this clonotype: Since a much larger clone is just one base distant, this may be a read error. CDR3 amino acids: CAGSLSGTANYGYTF. CDR3 nucleotides: TGTGCCGGCAGCTTATCCGGGACAGCTAACTATGGCTACACCTTC. The genes are TRBV7-2 and TRBJ1-2, with TRBD1 matching over 7 bases. Germline CDR1 SGHTA, CDR2 FQGNSA. CDR3 length: 15 residues.

This chain joins TRBV29-1 and TRBJ2-5; D is unresolved. This CDR3 spans 11 amino acids. Trimming took off 7 bases at V and 5 bases at J, with 11 bases between the two ends. The germline gives CDR1 SQVTM, CDR2 ANQGSEA. The CDR3 is CSGLYGETQYF. CDR3 in DNA: TGCAGCGGCCTCTACGGGGAGACCCAGTACTTC.